A selection of T cell receptor beta chains follows, all from one sample in a study of cytomegalovirus exposure and HLA in healthy donors. Method: immunoSEQ multiplex PCR; TCRdb's copy keeps in-frame clones and lacks some. The table shows 76,000 or so clones, with 94% occurring only once. Sequenced: PBMCs. The receptors originated from a woman between 18 and 29 years old in good health and CMV-seronegative. Each CDR3 is given with its conserved first and last residue. The D gene is left open where the match is weak. Expanded clones get a size class; other rows say once, few or many, or leave the size out.

j_call	clone_size	d_call	v_call	cdr3_aa	cdr3_nt
TRBJ1-1	-	TRBD1	TRBV7-2	CASSIGDRGIHEAFF	TGTGCCAGCAGCATAGGGGACAGGGGTATACATGAAGCTTTCTTT
TRBJ2-7	-	TRBD1	TRBV6-5	CASSPDRGSYEQYF	TGTGCCAGCAGTCCGGACAGGGGTAGTTACGAGCAGTACTTC
TRBJ1-6	-	TRBD1	TRBV7-2	CASSFDRGTSSPLHF	TGTGCCAGCAGCTTCGACAGGGGGACAAGTTCACCCCTCCACTTT
TRBJ2-6	few	TRBD1	TRBV10-3	CAISVTGTGARSGANVLTF	TGTGCCATCAGTGTTACCGGGACAGGGGCGAGGTCTGGGGCCAACGTCCTGACTTTC
TRBJ2-7	-	TRBD2	TRBV7-6	CASSQGLAGSSYEQYF	TGTGCCAGCAGCCAGGGACTAGCGGGGAGCTCCTACGAGCAGTACTTC
TRBJ2-1	-	TRBD2	TRBV12-5	CASGRGGDRGEQFF	TGTGCTAGTGGCCGGGGGGGGGATCGTGGCGAGCAGTTCTTC
TRBJ2-2	-	-	TRBV6-5	CASNRKGMNTGELFF	TGTGCCTCAAATAGGAAGGGGATGAACACCGGGGAGCTGTTTTTT
TRBJ2-1	-	-	TRBV30	CAWRHVYRDEQFF	TGTGCCTGGAGGCATGTATATCGGGATGAGCAGTTCTTC
TRBJ1-2	-	TRBD1	TRBV4-3	CASSQADPPGGGYGYTF	TGCGCCAGCAGCCAAGCAGATCCCCCAGGGGGAGGCTATGGCTACACCTTC
TRBJ1-5	-	TRBD1	TRBV23-1	CASSQRGTALHQPQHF	TGCGCCAGCAGTCAGAGAGGGACAGCGTTGCATCAGCCCCAGCATTTT
TRBJ2-3	-	-	TRBV19	CASSTPFRGRGTDTQYF	TGTGCCAGTAGTACCCCTTTCAGGGGACGTGGCACAGATACGCAGTATTTT
TRBJ2-1	-	TRBD2	TRBV5-1	CASSLDFSGSRESYNEQFF	TGCGCCAGCAGCTTGGACTTTAGCGGGAGCAGGGAATCCTACAATGAGCAGTTCTTC
TRBJ1-2	-	-	TRBV5-6	CASSKSVTANYGYTF	TGTGCCAGCAGCAAAAGTGTGACAGCGAACTATGGCTACACCTTC
TRBJ2-7	-	TRBD2	TRBV7-9	CASSSSVRGEKNEQYF	TGTGCCAGCAGCTCTTCAGTGCGGGGGGAAAAGAACGAGCAGTACTTC
TRBJ2-3	-	-	TRBV11-3	CASSLVSRDTQYF	TGTGCCAGCAGCTTAGTATCACGGGATACGCAGTATTTT
TRBJ1-3	-	TRBD1	TRBV5-1	CASSFSAGGEYRGNTIYF	TGCGCCAGCAGCTTTTCGGCAGGGGGCGAATATCGGGGAAACACCATATATTTT
TRBJ2-1	once	TRBD2	TRBV4-1	CASSQELAGGPQIMEQFF	TGCGCCAGCAGCCAAGAGCTAGCGGGGGGACCCCAGATAATGGAGCAGTTCTTC
TRBJ1-2	-	TRBD1	TRBV4-1	CASSQDSPGTGVWYGYTF	TGCGCCAGCAGCCAAGATTCACCGGGGACAGGGGTTTGGTATGGCTACACCTTC
TRBJ2-7	-	-	TRBV9	CASSPTGYEQYF	TGTGCCAGCAGCCCTACAGGTTACGAGCAGTACTTC
TRBJ2-1	-	-	TRBV25-1	CASRGGAISNEQFF	TGTGCCTCCCGAGGAGGCGCCATTTCCAATGAGCAGTTCTTC
TRBJ1-2	-	-	TRBV7-2	CASSTGGGQLHGYTF	TGTGCCAGCAGCACCGGCGGCGGACAGCTTCATGGCTACACCTTC
TRBJ2-3	-	-	TRBV20-1	CSALARDTQYF	TGCAGTGCCCTAGCTCGGGATACGCAGTATTTT
TRBJ2-1	once	TRBD1	TRBV5-1	CASSSQGASSYNEQFF	TGCGCCAGCAGCTCTCAGGGGGCAAGCTCCTACAATGAGCAGTTCTTC
TRBJ1-1	-	-	TRBV15	CATSRGLVSGTEAFF	TGTGCCACCAGCAGAGGATTGGTGTCGGGGACTGAAGCTTTCTTT
TRBJ1-1	-	-	TRBV9	CASSVGGTTEAFF	TGTGCCAGCAGCGTAGGAGGAACCACTGAAGCTTTCTTT
TRBJ2-2	-	-	TRBV5-1	CASSQNPVTGYNTGELFF	TGCGCCAGCAGCCAGAATCCAGTTACCGGGTACAACACCGGGGAGCTGTTTTTT
TRBJ2-1	-	-	TRBV2	CASSPQQVNEQFF	TGTGCCAGCAGCCCACAGCAGGTTAATGAGCAGTTCTTC
TRBJ2-5	once	TRBD2	TRBV15	CATSRQAGALETQYF	TGTGCCACCAGCCGCCAAGCGGGGGCCCTAGAGACCCAGTACTTC
TRBJ2-7	-	-	TRBV7-9	CASSASWTGNSYEQYF	TGTGCCAGCAGCGCCTCGTGGACTGGAAACTCCTACGAGCAGTACTTC
TRBJ2-5	-	-	TRBV7-2	CASSRDSSRSQYF	TGTGCCAGCAGCCGAGACTCGTCGAGGTCCCAGTACTTC
TRBJ2-3	-	-	TRBV18	CASSPERTDTQYF	TGTGCCAGCTCACCCGAGCGCACAGATACGCAGTATTTT
TRBJ2-5	-	-	TRBV30	CAWSVKGRETQYF	TGTGCCTGGAGCGTTAAGGGGAGGGAGACCCAGTACTTC
TRBJ2-7	-	TRBD1	TRBV18	CASSPRDSLLYEQYF	TGTGCCAGCTCACCCCGGGACAGCCTCCTCTACGAGCAGTACTTC
TRBJ2-7	-	TRBD1	TRBV6-5	CASSTTGVSYEQYF	TGTGCCAGCAGTACTACAGGGGTCTCCTACGAGCAGTACTTC
TRBJ2-2	once	-	TRBV10-3	CAISIAQGLAGELFF	TGTGCCATCAGTATAGCACAGGGTTTGGCCGGGGAGCTGTTTTTT
TRBJ1-1	-	-	TRBV6-6	CASSYADTREAFF	TGTGCCAGCAGTTACGCGGACACCCGTGAAGCTTTCTTT
TRBJ2-7	-	TRBD2	TRBV2	CASRSTGLVSGEQYF	TGTGCCAGCAGGTCGACGGGACTAGTGTCGGGGGAGCAGTACTTC
TRBJ2-2	-	-	TRBV7-9	CASSPQGRELFF	TGTGCCAGCAGCCCACAGGGTCGGGAGCTGTTTTTT
TRBJ2-7	-	-	TRBV2	CASSDSDSYEQYF	TGTGCCAGCAGTGACAGTGACTCCTACGAGCAGTACTTC